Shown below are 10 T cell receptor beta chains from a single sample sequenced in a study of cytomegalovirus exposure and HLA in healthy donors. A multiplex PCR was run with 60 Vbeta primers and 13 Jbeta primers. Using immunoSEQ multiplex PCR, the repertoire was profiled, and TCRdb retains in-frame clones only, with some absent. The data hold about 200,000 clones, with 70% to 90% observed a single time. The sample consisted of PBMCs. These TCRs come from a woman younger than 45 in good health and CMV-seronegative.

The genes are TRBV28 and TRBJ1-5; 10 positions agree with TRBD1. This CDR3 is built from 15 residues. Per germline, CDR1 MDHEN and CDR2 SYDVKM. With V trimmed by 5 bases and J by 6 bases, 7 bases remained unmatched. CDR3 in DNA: TGTGCCAGCAGTCGGGACAGGGGAGGAGGTCAGCCCCAGCATTTT. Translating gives CASSRDRGGGQPQHF.

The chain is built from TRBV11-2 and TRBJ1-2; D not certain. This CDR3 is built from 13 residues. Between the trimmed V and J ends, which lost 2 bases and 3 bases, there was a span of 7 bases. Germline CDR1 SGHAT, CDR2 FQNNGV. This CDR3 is CASSLNSDYGYTF. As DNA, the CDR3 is TGTGCCAGCAGCTTAAACAGTGACTATGGCTACACCTTC.

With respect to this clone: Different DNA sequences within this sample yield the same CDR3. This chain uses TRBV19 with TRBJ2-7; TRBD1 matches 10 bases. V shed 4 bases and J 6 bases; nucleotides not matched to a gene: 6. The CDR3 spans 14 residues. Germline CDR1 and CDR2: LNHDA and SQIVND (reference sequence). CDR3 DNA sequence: TGTGCCAGTAGTACCGGGACAGGGGTTGGCGAGCAGTACTTC. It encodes CASSTGTGVGEQYF.

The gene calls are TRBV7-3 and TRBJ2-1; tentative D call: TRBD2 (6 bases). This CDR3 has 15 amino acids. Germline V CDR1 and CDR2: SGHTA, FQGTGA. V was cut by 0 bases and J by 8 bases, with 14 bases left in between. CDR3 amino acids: CASSLTSSAWHEQFF. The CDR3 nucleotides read TGTGCCAGCAGCTTAACGTCTAGCGCATGGCATGAGCAGTTCTTC.

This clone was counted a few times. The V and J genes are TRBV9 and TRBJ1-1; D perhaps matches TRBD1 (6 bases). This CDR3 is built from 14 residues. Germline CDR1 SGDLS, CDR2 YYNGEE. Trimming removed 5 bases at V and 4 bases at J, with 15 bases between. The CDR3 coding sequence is TGTGCCAGCAGTGCCGTGGGGGGGGCCACTGAAGCTTTCTTT. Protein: CASSAVGGATEAFF. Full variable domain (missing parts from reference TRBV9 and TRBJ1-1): DSGVTQTPKHLITATGQRVTLRCSPRSGDLSVYWYQQSLDQGLQFLIQYYNGEERAKGNILERFSAQQFPDLHSELNLSSLELGDSALYFCASSAVGGATEAFFGQGTRLTVV.

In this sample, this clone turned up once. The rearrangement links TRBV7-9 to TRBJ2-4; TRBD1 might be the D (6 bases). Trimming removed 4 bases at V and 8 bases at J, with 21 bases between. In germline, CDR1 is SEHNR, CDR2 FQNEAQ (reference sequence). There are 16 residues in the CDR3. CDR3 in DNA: TGTGCCAGCAGCTCAGGACAGCCACCTTCGCGGGACATTCAGTACTTC. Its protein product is CASSSGQPPSRDIQYF. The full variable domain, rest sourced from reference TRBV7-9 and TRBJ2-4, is DTGVSQNPRHKITKRGQNVTFRCDPISEHNRLYWYRQTLGQGPEFLTYFQNEAQLEKSRLLSDRFSAERPKGSFSTLEIQRTEQGDSAMYLCASSSGQPPSRDIQYFGAGTRLSVL.

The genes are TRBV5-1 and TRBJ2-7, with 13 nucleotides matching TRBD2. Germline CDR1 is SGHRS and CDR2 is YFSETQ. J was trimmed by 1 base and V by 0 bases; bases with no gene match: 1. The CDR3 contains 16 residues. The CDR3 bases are TGCGCCAGCAGCTTGGGGACTAGCGGGAGATCCTACGAGCAGTACTTC. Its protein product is CASSLGTSGRSYEQYF.

CDR3 sequence: CASSGGGTFQGEQFF. The CDR3 DNA reads TGTGCCAGCAGCGGGGGGGGGACTTTCCAGGGTGAGCAGTTCTTC. This chain joins TRBV7-3 and TRBJ2-1, with 7 bases fitting TRBD2. This CDR3 has 15 residues. The germline gives CDR1 SGHTA, CDR2 FQGTGA. V was pared by 5 bases and J by 9 bases, with 13 bases of the junction left unmatched.

CDR3 residues: CASSLAPGEQYF. The CDR3 DNA follows: TGTGCCAGCAGTTTAGCCCCCGGGGAGCAGTACTTC. The chain carries TRBV28 and TRBJ2-7; the D is unclear. V gave up 2 bases and J gave up 7 bases, with 9 bases separating them. Germline V lookup: CDR1 MDHEN, CDR2 SYDVKM. The CDR3 has 12 residues.

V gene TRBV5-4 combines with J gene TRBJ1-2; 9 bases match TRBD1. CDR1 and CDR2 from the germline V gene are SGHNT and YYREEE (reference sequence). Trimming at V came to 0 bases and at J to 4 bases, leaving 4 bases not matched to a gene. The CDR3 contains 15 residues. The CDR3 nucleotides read TGTGCCAGCAGCTTGGGTACAGGGGGCGTCTATGGCTACACCTTC. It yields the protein CASSLGTGGVYGYTF. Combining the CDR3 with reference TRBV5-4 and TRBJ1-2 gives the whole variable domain ETGVTQSPTHLIKTRGQQVTLRCSSQSGHNTVSWYQQALGQGPQFIFQYYREEENGRGNFPPRFSGLQFPNYSSELNVNALELDDSALYLCASSLGTGGVYGYTFGSGTRLTVV.